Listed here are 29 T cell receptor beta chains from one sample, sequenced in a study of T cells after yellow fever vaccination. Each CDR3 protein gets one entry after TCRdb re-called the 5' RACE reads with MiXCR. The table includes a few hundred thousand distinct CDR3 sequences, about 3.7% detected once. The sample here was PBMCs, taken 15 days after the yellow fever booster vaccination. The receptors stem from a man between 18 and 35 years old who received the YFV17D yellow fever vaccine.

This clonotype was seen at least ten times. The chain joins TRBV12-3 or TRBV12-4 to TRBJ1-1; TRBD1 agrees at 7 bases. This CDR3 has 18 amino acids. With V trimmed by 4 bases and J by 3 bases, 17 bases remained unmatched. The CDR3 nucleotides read TGTGCCAGCAGTTCCAAAGGGCCAGGGGGAGAAATGGACACTGAAGCTTTCTTT. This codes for CASSSKGPGGEMDTEAFF.

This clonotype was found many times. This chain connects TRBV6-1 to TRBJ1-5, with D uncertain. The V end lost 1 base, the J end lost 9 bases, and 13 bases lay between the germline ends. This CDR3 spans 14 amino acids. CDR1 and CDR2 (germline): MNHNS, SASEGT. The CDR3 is CASSEDGRRWPQHF. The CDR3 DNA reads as TGTGCCAGCAGTGAAGACGGCAGGCGGTGGCCCCAGCATTTT.

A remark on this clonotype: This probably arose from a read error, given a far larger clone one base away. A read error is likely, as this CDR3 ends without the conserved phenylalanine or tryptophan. CDR3 DNA sequence: TGTGCCAGCAGCTTAGTTGGAGGGTACGAGCAGTACTTA. It translates to CASSLVGGYEQYL. This chain joins TRBV11-2 and TRBJ2-7, with a possible D match to TRBD2 (6 bases). The CDR3 loop spans 13 amino acids. The V gene lost 1 base and the J gene lost 4 bases, with 8 bases spanning the gap. CDR1 is SGHAT, CDR2 FQNNGV, per germline.

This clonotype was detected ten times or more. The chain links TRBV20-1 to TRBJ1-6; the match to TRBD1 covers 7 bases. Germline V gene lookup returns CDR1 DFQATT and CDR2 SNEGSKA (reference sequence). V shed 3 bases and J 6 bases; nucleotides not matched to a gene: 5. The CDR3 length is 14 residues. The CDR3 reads CSARDQGVNSPLHF. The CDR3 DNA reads TGCAGTGCTAGGGACCAGGGGGTTAATTCACCCCTCCACTTT.

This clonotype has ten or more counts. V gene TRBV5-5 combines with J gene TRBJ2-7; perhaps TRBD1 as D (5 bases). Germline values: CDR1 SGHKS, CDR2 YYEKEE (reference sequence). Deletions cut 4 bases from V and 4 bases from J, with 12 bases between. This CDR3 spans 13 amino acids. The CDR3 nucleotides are TGTGCCAGCAGCAAATTGACAGATTACGAGCAGTACGTC. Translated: CASSKLTDYEQYV.

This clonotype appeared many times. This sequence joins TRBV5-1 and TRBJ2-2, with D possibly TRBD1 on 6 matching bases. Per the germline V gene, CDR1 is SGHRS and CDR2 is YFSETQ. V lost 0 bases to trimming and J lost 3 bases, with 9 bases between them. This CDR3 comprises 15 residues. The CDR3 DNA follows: TGCGCCAGCAGCTTGGACAGGGTCGACACCGGGGAGCTGTTTTTT. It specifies CASSLDRVDTGELFF. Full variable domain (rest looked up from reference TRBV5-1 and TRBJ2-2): KAGVTQTPRYLIKTRGQQVTLSCSPISGHRSVSWYQQTPGQGLQFLFEYFSETQRNKGNFPGRFSGRQFSNSRSEMNVSTLELGDSALYLCASSLDRVDTGELFFGEGSRLTVL.

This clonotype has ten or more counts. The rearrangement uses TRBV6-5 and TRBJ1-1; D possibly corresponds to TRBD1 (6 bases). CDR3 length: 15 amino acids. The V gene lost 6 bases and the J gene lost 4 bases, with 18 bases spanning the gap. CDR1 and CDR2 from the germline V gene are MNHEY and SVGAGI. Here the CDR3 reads CASRLGGGVVTEAFF. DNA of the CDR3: TGTGCCAGCAGGCTCGGCGGGGGCGTTGTCACTGAAGCTTTCTTT.

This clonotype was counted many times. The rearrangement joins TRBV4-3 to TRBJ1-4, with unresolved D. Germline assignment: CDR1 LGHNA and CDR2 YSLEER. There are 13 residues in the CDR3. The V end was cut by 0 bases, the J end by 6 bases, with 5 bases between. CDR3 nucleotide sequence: TGCGCCAGCAGCCAAGATACCCATGAAAAACTGTTTTTT. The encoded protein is CASSQDTHEKLFF.

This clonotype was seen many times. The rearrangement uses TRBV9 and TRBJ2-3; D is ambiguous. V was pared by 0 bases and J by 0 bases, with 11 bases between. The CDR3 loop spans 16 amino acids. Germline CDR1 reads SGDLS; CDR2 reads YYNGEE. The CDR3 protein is CASSVEASSSTDTQYF. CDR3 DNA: TGTGCCAGCAGCGTAGAGGCATCCTCTAGCACAGATACGCAGTATTTT.

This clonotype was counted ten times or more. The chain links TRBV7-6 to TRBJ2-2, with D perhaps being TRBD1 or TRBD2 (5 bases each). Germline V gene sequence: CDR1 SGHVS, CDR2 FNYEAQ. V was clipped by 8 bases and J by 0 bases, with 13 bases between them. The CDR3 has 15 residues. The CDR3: CASGGRTANTGELFF. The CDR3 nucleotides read TGTGCCAGCGGGGGAAGGACGGCGAACACCGGGGAGCTGTTTTTT. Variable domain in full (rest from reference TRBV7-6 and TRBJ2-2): GAGVSQSPRYKVTKRGQDVALRCDPISGHVSLYWYRQALGQGPEFLTYFNYEAQQDKSGLPNDRFSAERPEGSISTLTIQRTEQRDSAMYRCASGGRTANTGELFFGEGSRLTVL.

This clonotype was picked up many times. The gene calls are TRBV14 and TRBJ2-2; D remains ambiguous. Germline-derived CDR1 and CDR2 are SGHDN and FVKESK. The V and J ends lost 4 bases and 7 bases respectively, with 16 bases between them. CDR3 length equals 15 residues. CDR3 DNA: TGTGCCAGCAGCCCCTTCGACTTGACCGGCGGGGAGCTGTTTTTT. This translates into CASSPFDLTGGELFF.

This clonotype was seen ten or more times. CDR3 DNA sequence: TGTGCCAGCAGTGGGCCTGAGGGGGCCCAGCATTTT. Protein sequence: CASSGPEGAQHF. This chain links TRBV12-3 or TRBV12-4 with TRBJ1-5, with a weak D call TRBD1 (6 bases). The CDR3 has 12 amino acids. The ends were cut back, 5 bases at V and 11 bases at J, with 13 bases in the middle.

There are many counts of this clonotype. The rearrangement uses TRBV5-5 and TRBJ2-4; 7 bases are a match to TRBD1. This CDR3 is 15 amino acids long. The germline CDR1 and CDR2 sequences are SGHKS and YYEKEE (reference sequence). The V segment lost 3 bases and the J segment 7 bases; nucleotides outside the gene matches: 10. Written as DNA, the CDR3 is TGTGCCAGCAGCTGGGCAGGGGGTGGACTGAACATTCAGTACTTC. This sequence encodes CASSWAGGGLNIQYF.

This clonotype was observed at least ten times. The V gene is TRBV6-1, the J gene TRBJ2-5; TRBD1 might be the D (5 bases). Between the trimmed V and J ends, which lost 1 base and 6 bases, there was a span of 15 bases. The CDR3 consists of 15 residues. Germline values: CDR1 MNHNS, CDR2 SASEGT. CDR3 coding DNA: TGTGCCAGCAGTGAAGGGGGCCCTGGGCGGAAGACCCAGTACTTC. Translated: CASSEGGPGRKTQYF.

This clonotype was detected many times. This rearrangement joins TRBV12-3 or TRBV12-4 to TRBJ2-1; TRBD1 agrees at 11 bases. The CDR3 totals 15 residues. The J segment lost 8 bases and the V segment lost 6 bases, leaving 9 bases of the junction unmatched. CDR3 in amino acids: CASSPGTGGSYEQFF. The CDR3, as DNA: TGTGCCAGCAGCCCCGGGACAGGGGGTAGCTATGAGCAGTTCTTC.

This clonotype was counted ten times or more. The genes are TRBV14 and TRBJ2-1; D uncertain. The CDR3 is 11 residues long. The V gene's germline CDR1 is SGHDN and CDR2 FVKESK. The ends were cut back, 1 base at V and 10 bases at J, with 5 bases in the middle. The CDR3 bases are TGTGCCAGCAGCCAAGCCGAGGAGCAGTTCTTC. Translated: CASSQAEEQFF.

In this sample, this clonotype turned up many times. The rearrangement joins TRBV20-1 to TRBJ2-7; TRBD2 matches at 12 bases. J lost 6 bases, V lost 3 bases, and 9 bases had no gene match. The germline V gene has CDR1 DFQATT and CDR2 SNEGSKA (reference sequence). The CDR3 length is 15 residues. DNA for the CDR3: TGCAGTGCTAGGGAAGGACTAGCGGGGTCACCCGAGCAGTACGTC. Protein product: CSAREGLAGSPEQYV.

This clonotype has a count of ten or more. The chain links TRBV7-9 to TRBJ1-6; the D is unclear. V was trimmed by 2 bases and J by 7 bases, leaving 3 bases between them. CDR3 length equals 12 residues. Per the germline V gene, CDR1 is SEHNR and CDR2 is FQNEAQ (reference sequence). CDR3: CASSLWNSPLHF. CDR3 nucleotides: TGTGCCAGCAGCTTATGGAATTCACCCCTCCACTTT.

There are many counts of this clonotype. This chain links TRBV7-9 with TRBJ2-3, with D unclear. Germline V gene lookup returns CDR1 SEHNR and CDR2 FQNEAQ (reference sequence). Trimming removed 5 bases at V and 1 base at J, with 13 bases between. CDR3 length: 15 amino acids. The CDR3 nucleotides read TGTGCCAGCAGCCCCTCGAGGTTTCGCACAGATACGCAGTATTTT. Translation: CASSPSRFRTDTQYF.

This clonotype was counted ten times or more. The CDR3 nucleotides are TGTGCCAGCAGCGAAGGACTAGCCATCAATGAGCAGTTCTTC. It specifies CASSEGLAINEQFF. V usage is TRBV7-2 and J usage is TRBJ2-1, with TRBD2 matching over 8 bases. This CDR3 has 14 amino acids. V was clipped by 5 bases and J by 6 bases; unmatched bases: 6. From germline, CDR1 is SGHTA and CDR2 FQGNSA.

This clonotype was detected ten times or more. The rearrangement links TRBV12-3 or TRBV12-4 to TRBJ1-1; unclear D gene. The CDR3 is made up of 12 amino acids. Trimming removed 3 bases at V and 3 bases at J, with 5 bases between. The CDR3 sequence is CASSFSYTEAFF. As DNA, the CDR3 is TGTGCCAGCAGTTTCTCCTACACTGAAGCTTTCTTT.

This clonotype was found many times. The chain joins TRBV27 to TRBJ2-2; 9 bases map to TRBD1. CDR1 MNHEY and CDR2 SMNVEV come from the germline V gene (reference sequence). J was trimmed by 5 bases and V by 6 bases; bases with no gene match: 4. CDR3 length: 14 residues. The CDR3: CASRQGARTGELFF. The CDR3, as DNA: TGTGCCAGCAGACAGGGGGCGAGAACCGGGGAGCTGTTTTTT.

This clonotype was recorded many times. The CDR3 DNA is TGCGCCAGCAGCCAACTTGGGGTCGGCACCGGGGAGCTGTTTTTT. Protein product: CASSQLGVGTGELFF. V gene TRBV4-1 combines with J gene TRBJ2-2; the D is unclear. Deletions cut 2 bases from V and 4 bases from J, with 11 bases between. The CDR3 loop spans 15 amino acids. The V gene's germline CDR1 is MGHRA and CDR2 YSYEKL.

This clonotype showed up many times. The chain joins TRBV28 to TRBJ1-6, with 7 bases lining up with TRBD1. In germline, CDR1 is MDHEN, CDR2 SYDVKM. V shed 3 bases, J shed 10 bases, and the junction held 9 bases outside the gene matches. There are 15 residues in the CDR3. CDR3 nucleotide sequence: TGTGCCAGCAGTTTGCCCGACAGGGACTCATCACCCCTCCACTTT. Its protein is CASSLPDRDSSPLHF.

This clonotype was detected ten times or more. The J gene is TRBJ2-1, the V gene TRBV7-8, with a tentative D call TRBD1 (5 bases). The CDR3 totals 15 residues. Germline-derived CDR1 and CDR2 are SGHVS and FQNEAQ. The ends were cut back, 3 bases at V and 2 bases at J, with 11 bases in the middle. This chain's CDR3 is CASSLGPGAYNEQFF. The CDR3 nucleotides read TGTGCCAGCAGCTTGGGGCCCGGAGCCTACAATGAGCAGTTCTTC. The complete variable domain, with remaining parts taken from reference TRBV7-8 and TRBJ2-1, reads GAGVSQSPRYKVAKRGQDVALRCDPISGHVSLFWYQQALGQGPEFLTYFQNEAQLDKSGLPSDRFFAERPEGSVSTLKIQRTQQEDSAVYLCASSLGPGAYNEQFFGPGTRLTVL.

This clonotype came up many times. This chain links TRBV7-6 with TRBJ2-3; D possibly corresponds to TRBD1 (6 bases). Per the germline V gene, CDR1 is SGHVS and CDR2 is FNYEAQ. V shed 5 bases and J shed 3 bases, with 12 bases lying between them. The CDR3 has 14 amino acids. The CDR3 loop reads CASSPTQGTDTQYF. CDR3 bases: TGTGCCAGCAGCCCGACTCAGGGGACAGATACGCAGTATTTT. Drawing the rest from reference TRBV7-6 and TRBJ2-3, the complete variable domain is GAGVSQSPRYKVTKRGQDVALRCDPISGHVSLYWYRQALGQGPEFLTYFNYEAQQDKSGLPNDRFSAERPEGSISTLTIQRTEQRDSAMYRCASSPTQGTDTQYFGPGTRLTVL.

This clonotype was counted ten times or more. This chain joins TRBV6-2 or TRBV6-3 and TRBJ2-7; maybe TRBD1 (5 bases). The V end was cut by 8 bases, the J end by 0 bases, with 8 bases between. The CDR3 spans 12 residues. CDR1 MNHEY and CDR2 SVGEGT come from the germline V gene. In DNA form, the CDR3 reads TGTGCCAGCCGCGACAGCTCCTACGAGCAGTACTTC. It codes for CASRDSSYEQYF.

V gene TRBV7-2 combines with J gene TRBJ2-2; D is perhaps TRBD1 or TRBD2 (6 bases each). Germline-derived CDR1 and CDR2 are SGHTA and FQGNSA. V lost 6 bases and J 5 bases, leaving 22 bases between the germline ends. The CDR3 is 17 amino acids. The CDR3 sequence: CASSNTEGVFETGELFF. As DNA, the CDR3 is TGTGCCAGCAGTAACACGGAGGGGGTCTTTGAAACCGGGGAGCTGTTTTTT.

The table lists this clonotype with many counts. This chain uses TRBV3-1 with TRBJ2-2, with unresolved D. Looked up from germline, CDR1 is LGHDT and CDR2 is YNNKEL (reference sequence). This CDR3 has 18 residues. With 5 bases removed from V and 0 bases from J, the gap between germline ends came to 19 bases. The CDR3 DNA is TGTGCCAGCAGCGACAAGGGCCAGTTTAACCCGAACACCGGGGAGCTGTTTTTT. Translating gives CASSDKGQFNPNTGELFF.